A selection of T cell receptor beta chains follows, all from one sample in a study of T cells in Graves' hyperthyroidism and ophthalmopathy. Using its own MiXCR run on the multiplex PCR reads, TCRdb lists one record per CDR3 protein. The table has about 570,000 distinct CDR3 sequences, around 46% seen once. Sequencing used peripheral blood or thyroid tissue (not recorded which). These receptors came from an adult woman with Graves' disease, either hyperthyroidism or ophthalmopathy (not recorded which). CDR3s leave out the opening cysteine and the closing phenylalanine or tryptophan. Fields, in order: V gene, J gene, CDR3 protein.

>TRBV10-3|TRBJ2-5
AISGIGTRGQETQY
>TRBV10-3|TRBJ2-7
AISEEIRSYEQY
>TRBV7-9|TRBJ2-2
ASSHQRGRLAELF
>TRBV2|TRBJ1-4
ASRAGRQLF
>TRBV29-1|TRBJ1-4
SVVGATNEKLF
>TRBV5-5|TRBJ1-5
ASSKGYSNQPQH
>TRBV11-3|TRBJ2-2
ASSLDKTGTGDTGELF
>TRBV2|TRBJ1-5
ASRDRALGQPQH
>TRBV7-9|TRBJ2-7
ASSFGADTYEQY
>TRBV10-3|TRBJ1-5
AISGGGGFGRDQPQH
>TRBV4-1|TRBJ2-7
ASSQADGYEQY
>TRBV7-2|TRBJ1-6
ASSLVEVSNSPLH
>TRBV7-3|TRBJ2-2
AREPGVGNTGELF
>TRBV7-2|TRBJ1-5
ASSPAETNQPQH
>TRBV20-1|TRBJ2-2
SALRGDTGELF
>TRBV7-2|TRBJ2-5
ASSPSPGGIETQY
>TRBV5-1|TRBJ1-2
ASSLAFNYGYT
>TRBV19|TRBJ1-2
ASNTSREGYT
>TRBV24-1|TRBJ1-1
APIGENTEAF
>TRBV6-4|TRBJ1-5
ASSDRNEELAHQPQH
>TRBV15|TRBJ1-1
ATRPGTGNTEAF
>TRBV7-9|TRBJ2-7
ASRGLSYEQY